This paragraph reports one T cell receptor (beta chain). This sample is drawn from a study of blood T cell repertoires in COVID-19. Study-level information: COVID-19 samples from acute and convalescent phases originated in the United States, Italy and Spain. In each case, the material was cDNA or gDNA derived from T cells, B-cell-depleted T cells, or PBMCs.

In germline, CDR1 is SGHTA, CDR2 FQGTGA. The length of the CDR3 is 16 residues. Germline trimming cut 5 bases from V and 3 bases from J; bases unmatched to any gene: 9. Participants were aged about 18 to 95 years, lived in about 26 US areas, and enrolled virtually. Cohorts were assigned according to the clinical history that participants reported. Repertoires were generated with immunoSEQ multiplex PCR, while TCRdb's copy carries only in-frame clones and drops some. The repertoire holds 200,000 to 250,000 clones, about 90% seen once, with 3.1% in the top ten. The material sequenced was PBMCs or T cells enriched from blood (not recorded which). This sequence originates from a woman between 50 and 59 years old in a cohort exposed to, infected with or recovered from COVID-19 (not recorded which). The chain joins TRBV7-3 to TRBJ2-3, with 9 bases lining up with TRBD1. For the CDR3, the DNA is TGTGCCAGCAGCGCAATCCGACAGGGGGGGACAGATACGCAGTATTTT. Translated, it gives CASSAIRQGGTDTQYF.